Listed below are T cell receptor beta chains from one sample, sequenced in a study of blood T cell repertoires in COVID-19. Clones were read by immunoSEQ multiplex PCR, and TCRdb kept only the in-frame ones, dropping some. The top ten clones hold about 21% of a sample with around 70,000 clones, roughly 70% of them seen once. The material sequenced was peripheral blood. The origin of the receptors is a man aged 65 to 85 with acute or convalescent COVID-19. Both conserved end residues are part of each CDR3. D genes are given only for firm matches. Where a row states a size, it is once, few, many or the class of an expanded clone; other rows omit it.

d_call	v_call	j_call	clone_size	cdr3_aa	cdr3_nt
NA	TRBV5-1	TRBJ2-7	NA	CASSGLARPEGGEQYF	TGCGCCAGCAGTGGGCTAGCGAGGCCTGAAGGCGGCGAGCAGTACTTC
NA	TRBV7-2	TRBJ2-7	few	CASSLVAGYEQYF	TGTGCCAGCAGCTTAGTCGCGGGGTACGAGCAGTACTTC
NA	TRBV13	TRBJ1-1	NA	CASSFVGGNTEAFF	TGTGCCAGCAGCTTCGTGGGGGGAAACACTGAAGCTTTCTTT
NA	TRBV10-2	TRBJ1-1	NA	CASSGTMNTEAFF	TGCGCCAGCAGTGGTACTATGAACACTGAAGCTTTCTTT
TRBD1	TRBV24-1	TRBJ1-1	NA	CATSEVGTGEAFF	TGTGCCACCAGTGAGGTGGGGACAGGGGAAGCTTTCTTT
TRBD1	TRBV7-6	TRBJ2-1	NA	CASSQQTGQRNEQFF	TGTGCCAGCAGCCAACAGACAGGGCAGCGCAATGAGCAGTTCTTC
TRBD2	TRBV3-1/TRBV3-2	TRBJ2-7	few	CASSPNGISSGAYEQYF	TGTGCCAGCAGCCCCAACGGGATATCTAGCGGGGCCTACGAGCAGTACTTC
TRBD2	TRBV7-3	TRBJ2-1	NA	CASQAGDNLNEQFF	TGTGCCAGCCAGGCGGGAGATAACTTGAATGAGCAGTTCTTC
TRBD2	TRBV28	TRBJ2-1	NA	CASSVSGSNEQFF	TGTGCCAGCAGCGTCAGCGGGAGCAATGAGCAGTTCTTC
NA	TRBV29-1	TRBJ2-5	NA	CSVGRQLQETQYF	TGCAGCGTTGGGCGACAACTCCAAGAGACCCAGTACTTC
NA	TRBV9	TRBJ1-1	NA	CASSVVPRDTEAFF	TGTGCCAGCAGCGTAGTCCCCAGGGACACTGAAGCTTTCTTT
TRBD1	TRBV6-6	TRBJ2-1	NA	CASSYEDRAPRQFF	TGTGCCAGCAGTTACGAGGACAGGGCCCCACGGCAGTTCTTC
TRBD2	TRBV11-1	TRBJ2-1	NA	CASSSRGSGNEQFF	TGTGCCAGCAGCTCCCGCGGGAGTGGGAATGAGCAGTTCTTC
NA	TRBV27	TRBJ2-1	NA	CASSKWELNEQFF	TGTGCCAGCAGTAAGTGGGAGCTGAATGAGCAGTTCTTC
NA	TRBV28	TRBJ1-4	NA	CASGLQGTEKLFF	TGTGCCAGCGGGTTACAGGGAACTGAAAAACTGTTTTTT
TRBD1	TRBV2	TRBJ1-2	NA	CARDRDYGYTF	TGTGCCAGAGACAGGGACTATGGCTACACCTTC
TRBD1	TRBV5-1	TRBJ1-3	NA	CASSPTGYGNTIYF	TGCGCCAGCAGCCCGACAGGGTACGGAAACACCATATATTTT
TRBD1	TRBV5-6	TRBJ2-3	NA	CASSRGQPTDTQYF	TGTGCCAGCAGCCGGGGACAGCCCACAGATACGCAGTATTTT
NA	TRBV19	TRBJ2-3	NA	CASSIREGADTQYF	TGTGCCAGTAGTATAAGGGAGGGGGCAGATACGCAGTATTTT
TRBD2	TRBV9	TRBJ2-3	once	CASSDSGRAGDTQYF	TGTGCCAGCAGCGATAGCGGGAGAGCGGGAGATACGCAGTATTTT
TRBD2	TRBV19	TRBJ2-3	NA	CASSLTSRDTQYF	TGTGCCAGTAGTTTGACTAGCAGGGATACGCAGTATTTT
NA	TRBV9	TRBJ2-5	NA	CASSAHDRYQETQYF	TGTGCCAGCAGCGCCCACGACAGATACCAAGAGACCCAGTACTTC
NA	TRBV7-9	TRBJ1-1	NA	CASSSDRGAVNTEAFF	TGTGCCAGCAGCTCAGACCGGGGAGCGGTGAACACTGAAGCTTTCTTT
NA	TRBV15	TRBJ1-3	NA	CATSLQGGNTIYF	TGTGCCACCAGCCTGCAGGGCGGAAACACCATATATTTT
NA	TRBV2	TRBJ2-1	NA	CASRLPLGSPYNEQFF	TGTGCCAGCAGACTTCCACTGGGCTCTCCATACAATGAGCAGTTCTTC
NA	TRBV28	TRBJ2-3	NA	CASRGGAESTDTQYF	TGTGCCAGCAGGGGCGGGGCGGAGTCCACAGATACGCAGTATTTT
NA	TRBV14	TRBJ2-7	NA	CASSQVSGHSYEQYF	TGTGCCAGCAGCCAAGTAAGCGGCCACTCCTACGAGCAGTACTTC
NA	TRBV2	TRBJ1-5	NA	CASRRNQPQHF	TGTGCCAGCAGGCGTAATCAGCCCCAGCATTTT
NA	TRBV19	TRBJ1-5	NA	CASSRRGQPQHF	TGTGCCAGTAGTAGACGGGGGCAGCCCCAGCATTTT
TRBD1	TRBV19	TRBJ1-1	NA	CATSTGGMEAFF	TGTGCCACCTCCACAGGGGGCATGGAAGCTTTCTTT
TRBD1	TRBV7-2	TRBJ1-2	NA	CASSTQGQGYGYTF	TGTGCCAGCAGCACCCAGGGACAGGGCTATGGCTACACCTTC
NA	TRBV6-5	TRBJ2-2	few	CASRGGTGELFF	TGTGCCAGCAGGGGGGGCACCGGGGAGCTGTTTTTT
NA	TRBV12-3/TRBV12-4	TRBJ1-5	NA	CASTNGNQPQHF	TGTGCCAGCACTAACGGGAATCAGCCCCAGCATTTT
NA	TRBV7-2	TRBJ1-2	NA	CASSLGQPNYGYTF	TGTGCCAGCAGCCTAGGACAGCCTAACTATGGCTACACCTTC
TRBD1	TRBV7-8	TRBJ2-3	NA	CASSPLTGSDSTDTQYF	TGTGCCAGCAGCCCATTGACAGGGTCCGATAGCACAGATACGCAGTATTTT
NA	TRBV28	TRBJ2-3	NA	CASSTDTRTDTQYF	TGTGCCAGCAGTACCGACACCCGCACAGATACGCAGTATTTT
NA	TRBV29-1	TRBJ1-2	NA	CSVQQGINYGYTF	TGCAGCGTACAACAGGGTATAAACTATGGCTACACCTTC
TRBD1	TRBV5-5	TRBJ2-5	NA	CASRPQGAGETQYF	TGTGCCAGCAGACCACAGGGGGCGGGGGAGACCCAGTACTTC
TRBD2	TRBV6-5	TRBJ2-7	NA	CASLPATSGSYEQYF	TGTGCCAGCCTGCCCGCGACTAGCGGGAGCTACGAGCAGTACTTC
TRBD2	TRBV5-1	TRBJ2-3	NA	CASSLVLAGGTDTQYF	TGCGCCAGCAGCTTGGTACTAGCGGGAGGGACAGATACGCAGTATTTT
TRBD1	TRBV24-1	TRBJ2-6	NA	CATSDSTGFSGANVLTF	TGTGCCACCAGTGATTCGACAGGGTTCTCTGGGGCCAACGTCCTGACTTTC
NA	TRBV25-1	TRBJ1-5	NA	CASSDWGENQPQHF	TGTGCCAGCAGTGATTGGGGGGAGAATCAGCCCCAGCATTTT
TRBD2	TRBV19	TRBJ2-5	NA	CASSIMGTTPQETQYF	TGTGCCAGTAGTATTATGGGGACTACTCCTCAAGAGACCCAGTACTTC
NA	TRBV19	TRBJ2-3	NA	CASSPLTRSGTDTQYF	TGTGCCAGTAGCCCGTTGACTAGATCGGGCACAGATACGCAGTATTTT
TRBD1	TRBV27	TRBJ2-3	NA	CASSRDSYETDTQYF	TGTGCCAGCAGCCGGGACAGCTATGAGACAGATACGCAGTATTTT
TRBD2	TRBV6-5	TRBJ2-7	NA	CASGSAGVSSYEQYF	TGTGCCAGCGGGTCTGCGGGGGTTTCCTCCTACGAGCAGTACTTC
TRBD1	TRBV19	TRBJ2-7	NA	CASSGGSDRGGEQYF	TGTGCCAGTAGTGGTGGGTCGGACAGGGGGGGCGAGCAGTACTTC
NA	TRBV24-1	TRBJ2-1	NA	CATSDLYSRSNEQFF	TGTGCCACCAGTGATTTGTATTCACGGAGCAATGAGCAGTTCTTC
NA	TRBV7-9	TRBJ2-7	NA	CASSFTDVGGYEQYF	TGTGCCAGCAGCTTCACGGACGTAGGGGGCTACGAGCAGTACTTC
TRBD2	TRBV19	TRBJ2-1	few	CASSMLGGRAFNEQFF	TGTGCCAGTAGTATGCTGGGCGGGAGGGCCTTCAATGAGCAGTTCTTC
NA	TRBV11-2	TRBJ2-1	NA	CASSLETSRGSEQFF	TGTGCCAGCAGCTTAGAGACATCCCGTGGCAGTGAGCAGTTCTTC
TRBD2	TRBV5-4	TRBJ2-1	NA	CASSGRTSGRVVYNEQFF	TGTGCCAGCAGCGGGCGGACTAGCGGGAGGGTTGTCTACAATGAGCAGTTCTTC
NA	TRBV24-1	TRBJ1-3	NA	CATSGGPGARAGNTIYF	TGTGCCACCAGTGGTGGGCCAGGGGCGCGGGCTGGAAACACCATATATTTT
TRBD2	TRBV7-2	TRBJ2-5	NA	CASTVAGGGGTQYF	TGTGCCAGCACTGTAGCGGGAGGGGGAGGGACCCAGTACTTC
TRBD1	TRBV6-5	TRBJ2-3	NA	CASSYSGTGVADTQYF	TGTGCCAGCAGTTACTCGGGGACAGGGGTGGCAGATACGCAGTATTTT
TRBD2	TRBV5-1	TRBJ2-2	NA	CASGLAPNTGELFF	TGCGCCAGCGGACTAGCGCCTAACACCGGGGAGCTGTTTTTT
TRBD1	TRBV5-1	TRBJ2-5	NA	CASSSGQGTETQYF	TGCGCCAGCAGCTCGGGACAGGGGACTGAGACCCAGTACTTC
TRBD2	TRBV7-2	TRBJ2-1	NA	CASSLGGDIYNEQFF	TGTGCCAGCAGCTTGGGAGGGGATATCTACAATGAGCAGTTCTTC